The 28 T cell receptor beta chains reported below all come from one sample, sequenced in a study of blood T cell repertoires in COVID-19. Sequencing was performed with immunoSEQ multiplex PCR; in TCRdb, only in-frame clones are kept and a portion is missing. The profile shows hundreds of thousands of clones, around three quarters of them singletons. Sequenced sample: peripheral blood. Every receptor here comes from an elderly woman with acute or convalescent COVID-19.

The chain joins TRBV25-1 to TRBJ1-6; no firm D call. The germline V gene encodes CDR1 MGHDK and CDR2 SYGVNS. This CDR3 spans 13 amino acids. V was trimmed by 3 bases and J by 10 bases, leaving 10 bases between them. CDR3 loop: CASSDAEASPLHF. The CDR3 nucleotides read TGTGCCAGCAGTGATGCGGAAGCCTCACCCCTCCACTTT.

There are a few counts of this clone. The chain is built from TRBV18 and TRBJ1-1; 11 positions match TRBD1. The CDR3 runs to 15 residues. Trimming removed 3 bases from V and 3 bases from J; junction bases left unmatched: 3. The germline CDR1 and CDR2 sequences are KGHSH and LQKENI. The CDR3 DNA reads TGTGCCAGCTCACCGAGGGACAGGGGGGACACTGAAGCTTTCTTT. It yields the protein CASSPRDRGDTEAFF.

This clone was seen a handful of times. V is TRBV6-5 and J is TRBJ1-1; TRBD1 matches 9 bases. Per germline, CDR1 MNHEY and CDR2 SVGAGI. Trimming removed 6 bases from V and 2 bases from J; junction bases left unmatched: 4. The CDR3 length is 14 residues. The DNA for the CDR3 is TGTGCCAGCAGCCAGGACAGGGGAAACACTGAAGCTTTCTTT. Protein sequence: CASSQDRGNTEAFF.

The chain uses TRBV18 and TRBJ1-2; a weak D match, TRBD1 (6 bases). CDR3 length equals 20 residues. Deletions cut 1 base from V and 1 base from J, with 25 bases between. Germline CDR1 is KGHSH and CDR2 is LQKENI. CDR3 DNA: TGTGCCAGCTCACCACAGTTACCCCGGGACAAGGGTATACATAACTATGGCTACACCTTC. It codes for CASSPQLPRDKGIHNYGYTF.

V usage is TRBV11-2 and J usage is TRBJ2-7; 7 nucleotides agree with TRBD1. V gave up 4 bases and J gave up 9 bases; unmatched junction bases: 12. CDR1 SGHAT and CDR2 FQNNGV come from the germline V gene. The length of the CDR3 is 14 residues. The CDR3: CASSSWTGPIGQYF. CDR3 bases: TGTGCCAGCAGCTCGTGGACAGGCCCTATAGGGCAGTACTTC.

The CDR3 sequence is CASSPTGMGYQETQYF. For the CDR3, the DNA is TGTGCCAGCAGCCCGACAGGGATGGGGTACCAAGAGACCCAGTACTTC. This chain links TRBV5-4 with TRBJ2-5; 7 bases line up with TRBD1. V lost 4 bases to trimming and J lost 0 bases; unmatched junction nucleotides: 9. The CDR3 is made up of 16 amino acids. In germline, CDR1 is SGHNT, CDR2 YYREEE (reference sequence).

This clone was counted a few times. The CDR3, as DNA: TGTGCCAGCTCAGAACGACAGGGTCAGGCCTACGAGCAGTACTTC. Amino acids: CASSERQGQAYEQYF. The rearrangement links TRBV18 to TRBJ2-7; 7 bases fit TRBD1. The CDR3 sequence is 15 residues long. The ends lost 5 bases at V and 2 bases at J; junction bases unmatched: 9. CDR1 is KGHSH and CDR2 is LQKENI in the germline V gene. Together with reference TRBV18 and TRBJ2-7, the CDR3 gives the full variable domain: NAGVMQNPRHLVRRRGQEARLRCSPMKGHSHVYWYRQLPEEGLKFMVYLQKENIIDESGMPKERFSAEFPKEGPSILRIQQVVRGDSAAYFCASSERQGQAYEQYFGPGTRLTVT.

V and J are TRBV4-1 and TRBJ1-5; D unclear. This CDR3 is 15 amino acids long. V lost 1 base to trimming and J lost 4 bases, with 11 bases between them. Germline CDR1 and CDR2: MGHRA and YSYEKL. The CDR3 DNA reads as TGCGCCAGCAGCCAAGGGTACGGGAATAATCAGCCCCAGCATTTT. Translating it yields CASSQGYGNNQPQHF.

The chain has TRBV15 and TRBJ2-5; D unresolved. The germline gives CDR1 LNHNV, CDR2 YYDKDF (reference sequence). The germline V and J ends were trimmed by 0 bases and 6 bases, with 5 bases remaining between them. The CDR3 runs 12 residues. Written as DNA, the CDR3 is TGTGCCACCAGCAGAGATCTACAGACCCAGTACTTC. Its translation: CATSRDLQTQYF.

The V and J genes are TRBV6-5 and TRBJ2-3; 7 nucleotides match TRBD2. CDR1 is MNHEY, CDR2 SVGAGI, per germline. This CDR3 spans 15 amino acids. Losses at the gene ends were 4 bases for V and 2 bases for J; bases not matched to a gene: 6. CDR3 amino acids: CASSSPGGDTDTQYF. DNA of the CDR3: TGTGCCAGCAGTTCCCCGGGGGGAGACACAGATACGCAGTATTTT.

The chain employs TRBV11-3 and TRBJ2-1, with 9 bases lining up with TRBD2. CDR1 is SGHNT, CDR2 YENEEA, per germline. This CDR3 is 13 amino acids long. The V segment lost 6 bases and the J segment 5 bases; nucleotides outside the gene matches: 2. CDR3 amino acids: CASRSSGDNEQFF. CDR3 in DNA: TGTGCCAGCAGGTCTAGCGGGGACAATGAGCAGTTCTTC.

This clone was seen a single time. The chain links TRBV20-1 to TRBJ1-2; D is unresolved. The CDR3 spans 10 residues. V lost 4 bases and J lost 7, with 7 bases in between. Germline V gene lookup returns CDR1 DFQATT and CDR2 SNEGSKA (reference sequence). CDR3 nucleotide sequence: TGCAGTGCTACTGGGAGTGGCTACACCTTC. As protein: CSATGSGYTF.

A single count supports this clone. V usage is TRBV11-3 and J usage is TRBJ2-5, with 8 bases matching TRBD2. J was trimmed by 1 base and V by 2 bases; bases with no gene match: 0. The CDR3 runs to 14 residues. CDR1 is SGHNT, CDR2 YENEEA, per germline. The CDR3 spells CASSLRGGQETQYF. For the CDR3, the DNA is TGTGCCAGCAGCTTACGGGGGGGCCAAGAGACCCAGTACTTC.

This clone came up a few times. This sequence joins TRBV5-4 and TRBJ1-1; tentative D call: TRBD1 (6 bases). The CDR3 sequence is 13 residues long. Germline values: CDR1 SGHNT, CDR2 YYREEE (reference sequence). V was trimmed by 2 bases and J by 5 bases, leaving 10 bases between them. CDR3 sequence (DNA): TGTGCCAGCAGCTTACAGGGTGGGACTGAAGCTTTCTTT. This gives the protein CASSLQGGTEAFF.

The V gene is TRBV5-6, the J gene TRBJ2-1, with 8 nucleotides matching TRBD1. With 4 bases clipped from V and 8 bases from J, the junction kept 5 bases outside the gene matches. Germline values: CDR1 SGHDT, CDR2 YYEEEE. The CDR3 is 13 amino acids. The CDR3 sequence is CASSDRGVYEQFF. The CDR3 DNA reads TGTGCCAGCAGCGACAGGGGAGTGTATGAGCAGTTCTTC.

A few counts support this clone. The chain recombines TRBV11-2 with TRBJ2-7; D remains unclear. This CDR3 spans 14 amino acids. V lost 4 bases and J lost 0, with 10 bases in between. CDR1 is SGHAT and CDR2 is FQNNGV in the germline V gene. DNA of the CDR3: TGTGCCAGCAGCTACATTCGGAGCTCCTACGAGCAGTACTTC. Translation gives CASSYIRSSYEQYF.

This chain uses TRBV3-1 (or the pseudogene TRBV3-2) with TRBJ1-3, with 8 bases aligning to TRBD1. V lost 7 bases to trimming and J lost 4 bases; unmatched junction nucleotides: 12. The germline V gene has CDR1 LGHDT and CDR2 YNNKEL (reference sequence). This CDR3 spans 16 amino acids. This CDR3 reads CASTSPNRGVGNTIYF. CDR3 coding DNA: TGTGCCAGCACCAGCCCAAACAGGGGGGTCGGAAACACCATATATTTT.

The gene calls are TRBV7-9 and TRBJ1-4, with D possibly being TRBD1 (5 bases). The CDR3 is 14 residues long. The V end was cut by 4 bases, the J end by 16 bases, with 22 bases between. CDR1 and CDR2 from the germline V gene are SEHNR and FQNEAQ (reference sequence). CDR3 loop: CASSSSSRGAATFF. The CDR3 nucleotides are TGTGCCAGCAGCTCTAGTTCCCGCGGGGCAGCTACGTTTTTT.

The CDR3 loop is CAISGQVDTEAFF. The CDR3 nucleotides read TGTGCCATCAGTGGACAGGTGGACACTGAAGCTTTCTTT. V is TRBV10-3 and J is TRBJ1-1; D possibly corresponds to TRBD1 (6 bases). The CDR3 covers 13 residues. Trimming removed 4 bases at V and 3 bases at J, with 9 bases between. CDR1 is ENHRY, CDR2 SYGVKD, per germline.

The count of this clone is one. The rearrangement links TRBV4-3 to TRBJ1-2, with D hard to call. CDR3 size: 14 residues. The V end lost 0 bases, the J end lost 2 bases, and 7 bases lay between the germline ends. Germline CDR1 LGHNA, CDR2 YSLEER. CDR3 bases: TGCGCCAGCAGCCAAGATCGCGCGAACTATGGCTACACCTTC. Its protein is CASSQDRANYGYTF.

This clone showed up just a few times. The chain combines TRBV7-8 with TRBJ2-5; 10 bases match TRBD1. Germline CDR1 is SGHVS and CDR2 is FQNEAQ. The CDR3 length is 18 residues. Germline trimming cut 5 bases from V and 5 bases from J; bases unmatched to any gene: 17. The CDR3 DNA is TGTGCCAGCAGCCCTAAACGAATCGGGACAGGGGTTCGGGAGACCCAGTACTTC. Its protein is CASSPKRIGTGVRETQYF.

This sequence joins TRBV3-1 (or the pseudogene TRBV3-2) and TRBJ2-1, with 10 bases fitting TRBD1. The CDR3 is made up of 13 amino acids. Germline lookup yields CDR1 LGHDT and CDR2 YNNKEL (reference sequence). V dropped 6 bases and J dropped 7; count of bases not matched to a gene: 3. CDR3 nucleotide sequence: TGTGCCAGCAGACGGGACAGGGGAAATGAGCAGTTCTTC. Translated, it gives CASRRDRGNEQFF.

V and J are TRBV19 and TRBJ2-3; no clear D. Germline V gene data show CDR1 as LNHDA and CDR2 as SQIVND (reference sequence). Trimming took off 5 bases at V and 2 bases at J, with 8 bases between the two ends. The CDR3 totals 13 residues. The CDR3 DNA reads TGTGCCAGTAGTCCGCGTAACACAGATACGCAGTATTTT. Protein sequence: CASSPRNTDTQYF.

The V and J genes are TRBV29-1 and TRBJ1-1; D is unclear. Germline V CDR1 and CDR2: SQVTM, ANQGSEA. CDR3 length: 10 residues. The V end lost 5 bases, the J end lost 6 bases, and 7 bases lay between the germline ends. CDR3: CSVITAEAFF. For the CDR3, the DNA is TGCAGCGTTATCACGGCTGAAGCTTTCTTT.

Points on this clone: At one of its ends the junction is not consistent with the germline gene, which may arise from a read error. The V gene is TRBV5-4, the J gene TRBJ2-5; 8 bases are shared with TRBD2. Germline CDR1 and CDR2: SGHNT and YYREEE (reference sequence). The length of the CDR3 is 17 residues. The CDR3 spells CASSLVAVAGTPLAQHF. The CDR3 bases are TGTGCCAGCAGCTTGGTAGCGGTAGCGGGAACCCCCCTAGCCCAGCACTTC.

The rearrangement joins TRBV5-4 to TRBJ1-2; D unresolved. This CDR3 contains 16 residues. CDR1 and CDR2 from the germline V gene are SGHNT and YYREEE (reference sequence). The V end was cut by 0 bases, the J end by 4 bases, with 16 bases between. CDR3 sequence reads: CASSLGGPRGGYGYTF. For the CDR3, the DNA is TGTGCCAGCAGCTTGGGAGGCCCTAGAGGAGGCTATGGCTACACCTTC.

The gene calls are TRBV19 and TRBJ1-1, with 7 bases lining up with TRBD1. The CDR3 extends over 14 amino acids. Trimming took 5 bases from V and 1 from J; bases not matched to a gene: 4. Germline V lookup: CDR1 LNHDA, CDR2 SQIVND (reference sequence). The CDR3, as DNA: TGTGCCAGTAGTCCCCGGACAGGGAACACTGAAGCTTTCTTT. Translating it yields CASSPRTGNTEAFF.

The CDR3 DNA reads TGCGCCAGCAGTCGTGACGGACTTCCCTACGAGCAGTACTTC. Protein: CASSRDGLPYEQYF. This sequence joins TRBV10-1 and TRBJ2-7, with TRBD2 as a possible D gene (5 bases). The CDR3 runs 14 residues. Germline values: CDR1 WNHNN, CDR2 SYGVQD (reference sequence). V shed 5 bases and J shed 2 bases, with 13 bases lying between them.